This T cell receptor (beta chain) was recorded in a study of cytomegalovirus exposure and HLA in healthy donors. Study-level background: The same platform as the roughly 630 first-cohort repertoires was used for the 100 to 150 validation repertoires, a later analysis reported. Study results and limitations: Investigators reported approximately 150 TCR beta chains as tied to cytomegalovirus. Three CMV-associated chains proved CMV antigen-specific in vitro.

This clone was recorded once. The antigen is unknown. The data were produced by immunoSEQ multiplex PCR, yet TCRdb's version contains in-frame clones alone and is incomplete. The data show over 250,000 clones, with 80% to 90% seen just once and less than 1.2% held by the top ten. The study drew the donors from its roughly 120-subject validation cohort, separate from the roughly 670-subject first cohort. CDR1 and CDR2 (germline): SNHLY, FYNNEI. The CDR3 totals 15 residues. V was pared by 6 bases and J by 2 bases, with 14 bases between. This chain connects TRBV2 to TRBJ2-1, with D possibly matching TRBD2 (5 bases). The sample was PBMCs. This clonotype was sampled from a young woman in good health and CMV-seronegative. The CDR3 spells CASRKLEVPYNEQFF. The CDR3 DNA follows: TGTGCCAGCAGGAAACTAGAGGTGCCCTACAATGAGCAGTTCTTC.